The entry that follows covers one TCR beta chain sequence. This clonotype was seen a few times. Its target antigen remains unknown. No base quality values were provided; no much bigger clone lies one nucleotide off. TCR beta CDR3 regions were amplified from RNA transcripts. A first-round RT-PCR of the TCR CDR3 used the HTBI primer set with the Qiagen OneStep RT-PCR kit. A second multiplex PCR round built the libraries, followed by size selection and purification. Paired-end sequencing of the libraries was performed with 100 bp reads on an Illumina HiSeq2000. The original pipeline was this. SOAPnuke was used to process the raw data, with reads discarded if the reads contained adapters or uncalled bases, had a mean Phred below 15, or lacked an exact constant-primer or identifier match. High-quality paired reads were merged using COPE v1.2.5, and each unique nucleotide sequence was defined as a clonotype. MiTCR v1.1 was used to align the clonotypes against IMGT TRBV, TRBD and TRBJ reference segments. Analysis was restricted to V-J combinations with a frequency above 0.0001, which covered 98% to 99.2% of repertoires. A TCS score was defined as the ratio between F50 (clonal expansion) and ExV (chaos), using BLOSUM62-based TCRdist between CDR3 peptides within each V-J. Welch's t-statistics and random forest reduced 500 to 650 V-J features to some 14, which were used in a naive Bayes classifier (R e1071). The similarity between thyroid and blood repertoires was quantified using the Morisita-Horn index. TCRdb reprocessing: public reads trimmed at Q25 with fastp, clones called with MiXCR, in-frame beta chains kept. Rows matching on CDR3 protein sequence are summarized as one entry with the most common DNA and genes. The V and J calls here are based on TCRdb, not the publication. For this sample there are around 660,000 distinct CDR3 sequences; just under 45% appear just once. The ten largest clones represent approximately 7.2% of the sample.

At the junction V is shortened by 0 bases and J by 5 bases, with 12 bases in between. The germline V gene (reference sequence) gives CDR1 as SGHNT and CDR2 as YYREEE. The CDR3 numbers 15 residues from cysteine through phenylalanine. The only DNA kept is the CDR3, 45 bases in frame from the first base. This sample stems from a study of T cells in Graves' hyperthyroidism and ophthalmopathy (dated by TCRdb to about 2019). Study-wide context: A discovery cohort of roughly 96 patients, 43 with Graves' ophthalmopathy and approximately 55 with stable Graves' hyperthyroidism, was used to find distinguishing TCR V-J signatures. An independent validation cohort of about 19 hyperthyroidism patients and about 15 patients who later progressed to ophthalmopathy tested prospective prediction of ophthalmopathy. The approximately 100 discovery patients were randomly split 7:3 into training and test sets. In addition, the study compared T-cell repertoires in thyroid tissue and in blood from five or six Graves' hyperthyroidism patients. After blood sampling, hyperthyroidism patients were treated with methimazole at a starting dose of 30 mg daily, and ophthalmopathy patients were treated with high-dose intravenous methylprednisolone. According to the paper, TCR Vbeta CDR3 sequencing was carried out on some 140 peripheral blood samples, which came from about 45 ophthalmopathy, approximately 72 hyperthyroidism and roughly 17 progressor patients. The investigation overall reported the following: Blood samples also contained most of the expanded thyroid clonotypes (frequency above 0.001), which suggests that blood repertoires may reflect thyroid immune responses. No statistical method was used to fix the sample size in advance, and group allocation was not hidden from the investigators. In validation, the model predicted progression to ophthalmopathy with about 71% sensitivity and less than 80% specificity, a median of around 6.6 months before onset. A 13 V-J signature model separated ophthalmopathy from stable hyperthyroidism, with 87.88% sensitivity and roughly 84% specificity in cross-validation and 80%/75% in testing.

Patients with uncontrolled infections, other autoimmune diseases, pregnancy or lactation were excluded. Clinical symptoms, serum thyroxine and TRAb, thyroid ultrasound, and orbital computed tomography formed the basis for the diagnoses. Total RNA was extracted with Trizol reagent, and quality was checked on an Agilent 2100 Bioanalyzer. This receptor was identified in an adult man with Graves' disease, either hyperthyroidism or ophthalmopathy (not recorded which). The rearranged segments are TRBV5-4 and TRBJ1-5, with no confidently assigned D gene. Specimen: peripheral blood or thyroid tissue (not recorded which). The CDR3 in this case is CASSLETGPYQPQHF. Here is the DNA: TGTGCCAGCAGCTTGGAAACCGGACCTTATCAGCCCCAGCATTTT.